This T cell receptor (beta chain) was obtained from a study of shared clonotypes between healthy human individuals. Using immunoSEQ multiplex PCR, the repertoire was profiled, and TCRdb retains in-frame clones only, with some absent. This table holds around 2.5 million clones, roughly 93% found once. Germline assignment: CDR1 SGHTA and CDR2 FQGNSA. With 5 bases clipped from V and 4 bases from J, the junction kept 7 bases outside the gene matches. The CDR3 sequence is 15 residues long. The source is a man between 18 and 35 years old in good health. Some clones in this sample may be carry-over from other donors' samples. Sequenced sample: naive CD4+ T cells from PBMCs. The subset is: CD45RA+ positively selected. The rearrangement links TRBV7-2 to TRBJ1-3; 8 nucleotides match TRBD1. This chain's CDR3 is CASSLQGARGNTIYF. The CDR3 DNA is TGTGCCAGCAGCCTCCAGGGGGCGCGGGGAAACACCATATATTTT. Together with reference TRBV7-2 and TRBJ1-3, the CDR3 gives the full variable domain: GAGVSQSPSNKVTEKGKDVELRCDPISGHTALYWYRQSLGQGLEFLIYFQGNSAPDKSGLPSDRFSAERTGGSVSTLTIQRTQQEDSAVYLCASSLQGARGNTIYFGEGSWLTVV.